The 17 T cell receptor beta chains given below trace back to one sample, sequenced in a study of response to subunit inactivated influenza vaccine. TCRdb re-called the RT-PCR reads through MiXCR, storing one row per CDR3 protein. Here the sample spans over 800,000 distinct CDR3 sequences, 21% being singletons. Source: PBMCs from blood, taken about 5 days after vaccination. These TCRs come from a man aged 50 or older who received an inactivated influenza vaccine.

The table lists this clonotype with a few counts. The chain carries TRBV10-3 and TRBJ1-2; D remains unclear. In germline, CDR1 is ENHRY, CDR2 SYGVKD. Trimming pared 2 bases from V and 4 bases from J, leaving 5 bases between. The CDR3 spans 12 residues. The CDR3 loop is CAISEVRYGYTF. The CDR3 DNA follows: TGTGCCATCAGTGAGGTCCGCTATGGCTACACCTTC.

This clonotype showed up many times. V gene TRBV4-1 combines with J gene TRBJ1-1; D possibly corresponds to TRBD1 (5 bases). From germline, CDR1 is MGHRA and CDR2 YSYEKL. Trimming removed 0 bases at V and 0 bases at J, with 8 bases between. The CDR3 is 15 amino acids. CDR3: CASSQEGTVNTEAFF. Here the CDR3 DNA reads TGCGCCAGCAGCCAAGAAGGGACGGTGAACACTGAAGCTTTCTTT.

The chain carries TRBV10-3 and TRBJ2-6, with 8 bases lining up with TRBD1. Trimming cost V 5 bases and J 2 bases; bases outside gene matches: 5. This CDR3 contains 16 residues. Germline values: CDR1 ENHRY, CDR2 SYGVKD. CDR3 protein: CAISFQTGAGANVLTF. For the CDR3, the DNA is TGTGCCATCAGTTTTCAGACAGGGGCTGGGGCCAACGTCCTGACTTTC.

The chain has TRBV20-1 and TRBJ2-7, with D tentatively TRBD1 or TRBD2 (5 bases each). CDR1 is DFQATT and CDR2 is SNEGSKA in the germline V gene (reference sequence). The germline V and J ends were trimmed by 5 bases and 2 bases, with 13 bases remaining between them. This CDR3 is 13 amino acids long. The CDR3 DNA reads TGCAGTGCTGGACTGACAGTGACCTACGAGCAGTACTTC. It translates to CSAGLTVTYEQYF.

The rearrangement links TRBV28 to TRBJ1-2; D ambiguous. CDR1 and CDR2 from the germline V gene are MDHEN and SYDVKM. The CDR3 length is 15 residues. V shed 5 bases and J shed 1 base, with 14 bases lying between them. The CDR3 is CASSKSGSRNYGYTF. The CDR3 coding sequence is TGTGCCAGCAGTAAGTCAGGATCGCGTAACTATGGCTACACCTTC.

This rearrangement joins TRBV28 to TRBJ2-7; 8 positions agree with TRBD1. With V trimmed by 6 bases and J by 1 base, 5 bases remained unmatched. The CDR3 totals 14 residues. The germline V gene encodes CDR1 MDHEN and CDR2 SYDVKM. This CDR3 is CASRNQGASYEQYF. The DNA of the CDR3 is TGTGCCAGCAGGAACCAGGGGGCGTCCTACGAGCAGTACTTC.

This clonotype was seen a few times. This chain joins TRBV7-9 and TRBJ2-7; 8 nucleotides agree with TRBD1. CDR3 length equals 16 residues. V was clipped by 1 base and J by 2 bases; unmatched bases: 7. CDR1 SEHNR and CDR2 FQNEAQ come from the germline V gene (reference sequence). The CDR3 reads CASSLVAGTGTYEQYF. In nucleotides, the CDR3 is TGTGCCAGCAGCTTAGTCGCCGGGACAGGAACCTACGAGCAGTACTTC.

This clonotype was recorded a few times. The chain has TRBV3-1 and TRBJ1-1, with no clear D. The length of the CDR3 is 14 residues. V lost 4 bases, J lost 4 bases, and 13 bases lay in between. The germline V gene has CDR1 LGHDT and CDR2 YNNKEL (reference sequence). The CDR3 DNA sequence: TGTGCCAGCAGCCCCTGGCGAGGTGGCACTGAAGCTTTCTTT. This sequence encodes CASSPWRGGTEAFF.

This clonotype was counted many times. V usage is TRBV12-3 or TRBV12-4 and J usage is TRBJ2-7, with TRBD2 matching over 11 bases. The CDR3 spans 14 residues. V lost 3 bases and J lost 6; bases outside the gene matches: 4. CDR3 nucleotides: TGTGCCAGCAGTTTCCTAGCGGGGGGATCCGAGCAGTACTTC. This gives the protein CASSFLAGGSEQYF.

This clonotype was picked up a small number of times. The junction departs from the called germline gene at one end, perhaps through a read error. The CDR3 DNA reads TGTGCCAGCAGCCCAGGACAGCAGAAAAGCATTTTC. Protein sequence: CASSPGQQKSIF. The rearrangement links TRBV7-9 to TRBJ2-1, with D possibly being TRBD1 (6 bases). Germline assignment: CDR1 SEHNR and CDR2 FQNEAQ (reference sequence). The CDR3 spans 12 residues.

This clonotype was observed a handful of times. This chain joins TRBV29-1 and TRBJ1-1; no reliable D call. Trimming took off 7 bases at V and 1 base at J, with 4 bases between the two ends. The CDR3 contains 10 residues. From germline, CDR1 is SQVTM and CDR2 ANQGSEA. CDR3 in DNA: TGCAGCGGTGCGAACACTGAAGCTTTCTTT. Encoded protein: CSGANTEAFF.

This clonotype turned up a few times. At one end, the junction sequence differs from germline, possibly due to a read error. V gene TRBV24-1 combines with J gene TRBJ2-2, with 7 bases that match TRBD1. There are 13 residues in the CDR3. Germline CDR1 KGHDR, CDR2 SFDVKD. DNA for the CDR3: TGTGCCACCGGTGACAGGGTCATCGGGGAGCTGTTTTTT. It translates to CATGDRVIGELFF.

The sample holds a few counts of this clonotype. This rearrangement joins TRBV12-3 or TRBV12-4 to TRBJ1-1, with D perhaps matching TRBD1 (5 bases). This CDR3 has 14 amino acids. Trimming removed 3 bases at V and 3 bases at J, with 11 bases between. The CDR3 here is CASSFWGGDTEAFF. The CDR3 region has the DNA TGTGCCAGCAGTTTCTGGGGAGGGGACACTGAAGCTTTCTTT.

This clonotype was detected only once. Here the CDR3 reads CSARVPGKNIQYF. The CDR3 bases are TGCAGTGCTAGAGTTCCCGGTAAAAACATTCAGTACTTC. The chain combines TRBV20-1 with TRBJ2-4; no definite D call. CDR1 is DFQATT and CDR2 is SNEGSKA in the germline V gene (reference sequence). This CDR3 contains 13 residues. V lost 1 base and J 4 bases, leaving 8 bases between the germline ends.

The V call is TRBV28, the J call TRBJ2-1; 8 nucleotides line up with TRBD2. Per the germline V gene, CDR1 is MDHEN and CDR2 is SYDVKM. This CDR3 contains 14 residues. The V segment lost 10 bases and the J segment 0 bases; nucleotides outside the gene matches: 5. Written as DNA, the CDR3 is TGTGCCACAATAGCGGGGAGCTCCTACAATGAGCAGTTCTTC. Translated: CATIAGSSYNEQFF.

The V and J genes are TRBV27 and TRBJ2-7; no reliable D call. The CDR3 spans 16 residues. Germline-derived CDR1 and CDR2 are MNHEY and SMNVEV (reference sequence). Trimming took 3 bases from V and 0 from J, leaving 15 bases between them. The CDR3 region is CASSLYPIGGSYEQYF. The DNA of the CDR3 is TGTGCCAGCAGTTTGTACCCCATAGGCGGCTCCTACGAGCAGTACTTC.

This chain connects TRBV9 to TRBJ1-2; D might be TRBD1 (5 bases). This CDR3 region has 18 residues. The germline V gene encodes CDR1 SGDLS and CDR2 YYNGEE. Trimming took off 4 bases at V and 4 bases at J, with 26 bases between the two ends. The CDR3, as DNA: TGTGCCAGCAGCAACCCGAGCCAGGGAGCTAAAGTTGGCTATGGCTACACCTTC. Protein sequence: CASSNPSQGAKVGYGYTF.